This T cell receptor beta chain is from a study of a mutant IDH1 vaccine in newly diagnosed glioma. Study information: Treated patients were roughly 62% male, around 40% female, mean age around 40 years. Patients arrived already treated with radiotherapy, temozolomide, or both, most having had both. Study outcomes and limitations: Pseudoprogression apparently tracked independently of changes in top peripheral T cell clonotypes. The study observed vaccine-induced immune responses in roughly 95% of patients.

Time point denoted: week 23, last vaccination. Every single dose of the vaccine, 300 ug of mutant IDH1 20-mer peptide, came with topical imiquimod. The method was immunoSEQ multiplex PCR; TCRdb's version includes in-frame clones alone and lacks a portion of them. The data hold some 20,000 clones, with 82% observed a single time. On this clone: As yet, its antigen is unknown.

This clonotype originated in a man aged 30 to 45 with glioma. The sequenced sample was PBMCs, obtained from a glioma patient whose treatment included an IDH1 peptide vaccine.

The CDR3 DNA is TGTGCCATCACCTTAAGCCAGGGAGGTAACAATGAGCAGTTCTTC. It translates to CAITLSQGGNNEQFF. The chain couples TRBV10-3 to TRBJ2-1; a possible D gene is TRBD2 (6 bases). In germline, CDR1 is ENHRY, CDR2 SYGVKD. CDR3 length: 15 amino acids. The V gene lost 7 bases and the J gene lost 5 bases, with 18 bases spanning the gap.